This T cell receptor delta chain was recorded in a study of γδ T cells in repeated Plasmodium falciparum infection. Study-wide background: Age- and gender-matched Australian children served as comparison for malaria-exposed Malian children. Over roughly 600 days, donors received four mosquito-bite P. falciparum NF54 infections.

V was pared by 3 bases and J by 0 bases, with 23 bases between. The CDR3 totals 17 residues. Germline V gene data show CDR1 as TVYSNPD and CDR2 as GDNSRS (reference sequence). General study points: Vdelta2-negative gammadelta repertoires appeared less diverse and less shared in Malian than Australian children. Over time and infection, Vgamma9/Vdelta2+ repertoires remained highly stable and polyclonal.

With respect to this clone: Its antigen is unidentified. A far larger clone is only one base removed, so a read error is likely. Additional DNA sequences in this sample encode the identical CDR3.

Flow sorting of PBMC yielded separate Vgamma9/Vdelta2+ and Vdelta2-negative gammadelta T cell populations for bulk repertoire analysis. TCRdb repeated clone calling on the multiplex PCR reads with CATT. The data contain around 86,000 delta-chain clones, approximately 1.4% of them singletons. This rearrangement joins TRDV3 to TRDJ1, with unresolved D. TCRdb records no J gene; here it was assigned by comparing the DNA to germline. The clonotype was recovered from a pool of human donors (malaria-infected and uninfected, not separated). The specimen was gamma-delta T cells from blood. In DNA, the CDR3 is TGTGCCTTGCGCCCTTACCCAACGTCTAAGTACACCGATAAACTCATCTTT. Translation: CALRPYPTSKYTDKLIF. The variable domain in full, with the rest retrieved from reference TRDV3 and TRDJ1, is CDKVTQSSPDQTVASGSEVVLLCTYDTVYSNPDLFWYRIRPDYSFQFVFYGDNSRSEGADFTQGRFSVKHILTQKAFHLVISPVRTEDSATYYCALRPYPTSKYTDKLIFGKGTRVTVEP.